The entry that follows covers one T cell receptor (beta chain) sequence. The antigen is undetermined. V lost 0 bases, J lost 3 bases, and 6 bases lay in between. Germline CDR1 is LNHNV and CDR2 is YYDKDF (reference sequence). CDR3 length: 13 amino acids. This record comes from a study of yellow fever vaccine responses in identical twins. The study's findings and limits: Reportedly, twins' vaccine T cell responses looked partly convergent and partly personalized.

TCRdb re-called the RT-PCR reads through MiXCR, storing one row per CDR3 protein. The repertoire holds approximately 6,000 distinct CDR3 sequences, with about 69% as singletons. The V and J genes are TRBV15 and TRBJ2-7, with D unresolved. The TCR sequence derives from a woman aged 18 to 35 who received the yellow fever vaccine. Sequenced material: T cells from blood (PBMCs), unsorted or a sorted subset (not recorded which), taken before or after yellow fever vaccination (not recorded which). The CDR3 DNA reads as TGTGCCACCAGCAGAGATCGGTTCTACGAGCAGTACTTC. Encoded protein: CATSRDRFYEQYF.